The 5 T cell receptor beta chains below were found in one sample sequenced in a study of blood T cell repertoires in COVID-19. The method was immunoSEQ multiplex PCR; TCRdb's version includes in-frame clones alone and lacks a portion of them. The table includes about 120,000 clones, around 90% detected once. Sequenced material: peripheral blood. These receptors were obtained from a woman between 45 and 65 years old with acute or convalescent COVID-19.

A remark on this clone: This sample includes further DNA sequences coding for the same CDR3. V gene TRBV7-9 combines with J gene TRBJ2-7; TRBD1 agrees at 9 bases. CDR1 is SEHNR and CDR2 is FQNEAQ in the germline V gene (reference sequence). V was clipped by 4 bases and J by 3 bases; unmatched bases: 4. The CDR3 sequence is 14 residues long. The CDR3 protein is CASSSGTGFYEQYF. The CDR3 DNA reads as TGTGCCAGCAGCTCCGGGACAGGGTTCTACGAGCAGTACTTC.

This sequence joins TRBV2 and TRBJ2-5; no clear D. This CDR3 contains 13 residues. V was cut by 2 bases and J by 5 bases, with 9 bases left in between. Per the germline V gene, CDR1 is SNHLY and CDR2 is FYNNEI. The CDR3 region has the DNA TGTGCCAGCAGTGAACCGTTTGTGGAGACCCAGTACTTC. Protein: CASSEPFVETQYF.

This chain uses TRBV3-1 (or the pseudogene TRBV3-2) with TRBJ2-1, with 9 bases aligning to TRBD1. Trimming took 0 bases from V and 9 from J; bases not matched to a gene: 6. From germline, CDR1 is LGHDT and CDR2 YNNKEL (reference sequence). The CDR3 has 15 residues. In nucleotides, the CDR3 is TGTGCCAGCAGCCAAGATGGGACAGGGTGGGCTGAGCAGTTCTTC. Protein product: CASSQDGTGWAEQFF.

This chain connects TRBV28 to TRBJ1-1; D unclear. The CDR3 has 17 amino acids. Per the germline V gene, CDR1 is MDHEN and CDR2 is SYDVKM. V was clipped by 2 bases and J by 2 bases, with 18 bases between them. CDR3 sequence: CASSLPSPWEINTEAFF. CDR3 nucleotides: TGTGCCAGCAGTTTACCCTCCCCGTGGGAGATAAACACTGAAGCTTTCTTT. Drawing the rest from reference TRBV28 and TRBJ1-1, the complete variable domain is DVKVTQSSRYLVKRTGEKVFLECVQDMDHENMFWYRQDPGLGLRLIYFSYDVKMKEKGDIPEGYSVSREKKERFSLILESASTNQTSMYLCASSLPSPWEINTEAFFGQGTRLTVV.

This clone was counted between two and nine times. The sample holds other DNA sequences that translate to the same CDR3. The rearrangement uses TRBV6-5 and TRBJ2-2; D is perhaps TRBD1 (6 bases). Germline loops: CDR1 MNHEY, CDR2 SVGAGI. Trimming removed 6 bases from V and 7 bases from J, with 9 bases in between. CDR3 length: 12 residues. CDR3 region: CASSLQGGELFF. In nucleotides, the CDR3 is TGTGCCAGCAGCCTACAGGGCGGGGAGCTGTTTTTT.